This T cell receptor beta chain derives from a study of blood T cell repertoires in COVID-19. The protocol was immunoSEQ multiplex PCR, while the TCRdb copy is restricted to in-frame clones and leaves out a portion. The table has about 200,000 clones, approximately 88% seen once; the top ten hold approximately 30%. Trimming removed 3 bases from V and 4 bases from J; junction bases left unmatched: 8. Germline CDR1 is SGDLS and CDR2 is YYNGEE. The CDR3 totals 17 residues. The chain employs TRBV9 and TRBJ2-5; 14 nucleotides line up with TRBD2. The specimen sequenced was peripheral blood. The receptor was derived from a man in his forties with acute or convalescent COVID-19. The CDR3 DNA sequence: TGTGCCAGCAGCGGGATGGGACTAGCGGGAGTTGGAGAGACCCAGTACTTC. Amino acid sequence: CASSGMGLAGVGETQYF. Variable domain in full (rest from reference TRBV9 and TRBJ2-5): DSGVTQTPKHLITATGQRVTLRCSPRSGDLSVYWYQQSLDQGLQFLIQYYNGEERAKGNILERFSAQQFPDLHSELNLSSLELGDSALYFCASSGMGLAGVGETQYFGPGTRLLVL.